This T cell receptor beta chain came from a study of shared clonotypes between healthy human individuals. The study drew its donors from healthy HIV-negative adults without recent acute infections or vaccinations. Only Caucasian adults living in Nashville, Tennessee made up the donor group. TCRdb keeps only in-frame clones here, not all; method: immunoSEQ multiplex PCR. The sample contains 450,000 to 500,000 clones, approximately 84% of which appear only once. Germline CDR1 reads MNHNS; CDR2 reads SASEGT. Trimming removed 4 bases at V and 4 bases at J, with 8 bases between. The CDR3 has 12 residues. Sequencing input: PBMCs. V usage is TRBV6-1 and J usage is TRBJ2-7, with D perhaps assigned TRBD1 or TRBD2 (5 bases each). The TCR sequence derives from a woman between 40 and 50 years old in good health. Some clones in this sample may be carry-over from other donors' samples. CDR3 nucleotides: TGTGCCAGCAGTGGGGACGTTTACGAGCAGTACTTC. Its translation: CASSGDVYEQYF.